This TCR beta chain appears in the sequencing data of a study of naive and memory T cell subsets. CDR1 and CDR2 from the germline V gene are KGHSH and LQKENI. Trimming stripped 3 bases from V and 3 bases from J, with 12 bases between. This CDR3 is 16 amino acids long. Points from the study as a whole: Possibly reflecting memory cells re-expressing CD45RA, a few larger clonotypes occurred in naive repertoires, especially CD8. Between naive and memory subsets, TCR abundance power law exponents differed.

Many counts were recorded for this clonotype. Its matching antigen is unknown. Two oligonucleotides, mixed equimolar, formed the beta constant-region primer covering TRBC1 and TRBC2. The ligated cDNA underwent four PCR rounds using SP2 and nested alpha and beta constant-region primers. In TCRdb, the UMI-ligation and nested PCR reads were re-called with MiXCR into one record per CDR3 protein. This table holds 140,000 to 150,000 distinct CDR3 sequences, under 25% found once. Material: naive CD4+ T cells from blood. This sequence was found in a human donor in good health. V gene TRBV18 combines with J gene TRBJ2-6, with D perhaps TRBD1 or TRBD2 (5 bases each). Here the CDR3 DNA reads TGTGCCAGCTCACCTTATCGGGGCTTTGGGGCCAACGTCCTGACTTTC. It codes for CASSPYRGFGANVLTF.